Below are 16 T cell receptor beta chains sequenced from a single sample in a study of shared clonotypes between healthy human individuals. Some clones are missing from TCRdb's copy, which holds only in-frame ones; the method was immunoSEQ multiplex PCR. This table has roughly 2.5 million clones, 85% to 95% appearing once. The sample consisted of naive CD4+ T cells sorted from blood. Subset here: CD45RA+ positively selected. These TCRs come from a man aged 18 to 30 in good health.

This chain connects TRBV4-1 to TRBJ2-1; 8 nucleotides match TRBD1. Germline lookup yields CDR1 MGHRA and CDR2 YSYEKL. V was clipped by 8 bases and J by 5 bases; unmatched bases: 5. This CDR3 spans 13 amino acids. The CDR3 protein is CASSWTGNNEQFF. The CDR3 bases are TGCGCCAGCTCATGGACAGGGAACAATGAGCAGTTCTTC.

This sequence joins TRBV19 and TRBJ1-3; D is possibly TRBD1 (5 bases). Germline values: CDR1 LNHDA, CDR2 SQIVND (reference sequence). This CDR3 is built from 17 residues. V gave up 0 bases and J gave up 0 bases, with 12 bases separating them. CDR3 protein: CASSIEITGASGNTIYF. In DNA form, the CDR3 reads TGTGCCAGTAGTATAGAAATCACAGGAGCCTCTGGAAACACCATATATTTT.

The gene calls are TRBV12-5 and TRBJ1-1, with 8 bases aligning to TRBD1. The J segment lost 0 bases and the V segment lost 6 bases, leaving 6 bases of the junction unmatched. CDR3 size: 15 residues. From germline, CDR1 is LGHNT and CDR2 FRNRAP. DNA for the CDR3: TGTGCTAGTGGCCGGGGACAGGACCTGAACACTGAAGCTTTCTTT. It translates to CASGRGQDLNTEAFF.

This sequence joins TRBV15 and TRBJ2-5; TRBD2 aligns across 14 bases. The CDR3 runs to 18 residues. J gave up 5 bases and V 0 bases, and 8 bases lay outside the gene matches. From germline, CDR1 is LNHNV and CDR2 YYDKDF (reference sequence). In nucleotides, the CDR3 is TGTGCCACCAGCAGAGACCCCCGGGGACTAGCGGGAGTGGAGACCCAGTACTTC. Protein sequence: CATSRDPRGLAGVETQYF.

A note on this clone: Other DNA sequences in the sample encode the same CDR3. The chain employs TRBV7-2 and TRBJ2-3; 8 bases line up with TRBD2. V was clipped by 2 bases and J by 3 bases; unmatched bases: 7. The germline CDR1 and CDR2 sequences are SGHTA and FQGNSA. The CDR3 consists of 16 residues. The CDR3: CASSLSSGRGTDTQYF. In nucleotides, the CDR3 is TGTGCCAGCAGCTTATCCAGCGGGAGAGGAACAGATACGCAGTATTTT.

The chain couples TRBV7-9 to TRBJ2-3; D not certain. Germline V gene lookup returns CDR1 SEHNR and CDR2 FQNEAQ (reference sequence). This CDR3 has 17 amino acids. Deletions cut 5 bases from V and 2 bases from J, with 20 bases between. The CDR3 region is CASSLNTRWEYTDTQYF. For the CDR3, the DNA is TGTGCCAGCAGCCTAAACACCCGGTGGGAATACACAGATACGCAGTATTTT.

CDR3 nucleotide sequence: TGTGCCAGCTCTCGGGGGAGCGGGATTACAGATACGCAGTATTTT. Translated, it gives CASSRGSGITDTQYF. The chain has TRBV7-2 and TRBJ2-3; TRBD2 matches at 7 bases. Germline V lookup: CDR1 SGHTA, CDR2 FQGNSA. V dropped 8 bases and J dropped 3; count of bases not matched to a gene: 11. The CDR3 spans 15 residues.

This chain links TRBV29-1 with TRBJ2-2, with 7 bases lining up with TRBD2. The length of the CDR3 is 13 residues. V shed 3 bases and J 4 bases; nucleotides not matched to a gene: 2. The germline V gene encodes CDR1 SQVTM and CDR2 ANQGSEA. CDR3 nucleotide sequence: TGCAGCGTTGATAGCGGGTTCACCGGGGAGCTGTTTTTT. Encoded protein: CSVDSGFTGELFF.

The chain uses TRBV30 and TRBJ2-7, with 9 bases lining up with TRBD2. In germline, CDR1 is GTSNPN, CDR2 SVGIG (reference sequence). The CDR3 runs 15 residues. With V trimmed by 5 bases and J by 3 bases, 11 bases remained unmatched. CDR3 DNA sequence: TGTGCCTGGGACAACCATAGCGGGGGTTACTACGAGCAGTACTTC. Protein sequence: CAWDNHSGGYYEQYF.

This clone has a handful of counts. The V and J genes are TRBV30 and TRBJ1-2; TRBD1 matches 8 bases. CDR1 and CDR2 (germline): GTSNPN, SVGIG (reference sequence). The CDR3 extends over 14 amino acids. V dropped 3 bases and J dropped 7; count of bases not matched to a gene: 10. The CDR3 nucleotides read TGTGCCTGGAGGACAGGGGCCCGAGGAGGTGGCTACACCTTC. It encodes CAWRTGARGGGYTF. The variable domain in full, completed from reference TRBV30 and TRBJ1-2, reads SQTIHQWPATLVQPVGSPLSLECTVEGTSNPNLYWYRQAAGRGLQLLFYSVGIGQISSEVPQNLSASRPQDRQFILSSKKLLLSDSGFYLCAWRTGARGGGYTFGSGTRLTVV.

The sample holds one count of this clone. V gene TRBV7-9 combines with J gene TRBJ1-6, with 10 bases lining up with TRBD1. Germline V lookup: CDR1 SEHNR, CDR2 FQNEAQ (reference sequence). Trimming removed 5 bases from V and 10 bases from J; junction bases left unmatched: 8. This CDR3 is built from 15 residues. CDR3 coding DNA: TGTGCCAGCAGCACGGGACAGGGGAGACACTCACCCCTCCACTTT. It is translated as CASSTGQGRHSPLHF.

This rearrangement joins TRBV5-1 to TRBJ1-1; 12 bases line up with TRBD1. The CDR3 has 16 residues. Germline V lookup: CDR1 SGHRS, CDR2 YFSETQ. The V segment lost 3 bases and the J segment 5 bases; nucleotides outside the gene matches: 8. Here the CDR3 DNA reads TGCGCCAGCAGCTCTGGGACAGGGGGCAAGGGAACTGAAGCTTTCTTT. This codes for CASSSGTGGKGTEAFF.

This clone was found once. CDR3 sequence reads: CASSFRPGQGNEKLFF. CDR3 nucleotides: TGTGCCAGCAGTTTCCGACCGGGACAGGGAAATGAAAAACTGTTTTTT. The V gene is TRBV6-5, the J gene TRBJ1-4, with 9 bases identical to TRBD1. V gave up 4 bases and J gave up 5 bases; unmatched junction bases: 8. Germline V lookup: CDR1 MNHEY, CDR2 SVGAGI. The CDR3 spans 16 residues.

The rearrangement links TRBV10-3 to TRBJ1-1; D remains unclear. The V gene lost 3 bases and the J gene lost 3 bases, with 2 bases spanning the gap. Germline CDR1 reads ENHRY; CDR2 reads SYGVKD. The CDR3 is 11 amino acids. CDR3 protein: CAISDHTEAFF. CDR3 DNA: TGTGCCATCAGTGATCACACTGAAGCTTTCTTT.

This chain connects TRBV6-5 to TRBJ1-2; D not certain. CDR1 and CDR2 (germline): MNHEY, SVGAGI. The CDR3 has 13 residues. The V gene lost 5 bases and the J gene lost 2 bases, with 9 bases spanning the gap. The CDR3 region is CASSLGENYGYTF. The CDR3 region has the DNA TGTGCCAGCAGTCTCGGGGAGAACTATGGCTACACCTTC.

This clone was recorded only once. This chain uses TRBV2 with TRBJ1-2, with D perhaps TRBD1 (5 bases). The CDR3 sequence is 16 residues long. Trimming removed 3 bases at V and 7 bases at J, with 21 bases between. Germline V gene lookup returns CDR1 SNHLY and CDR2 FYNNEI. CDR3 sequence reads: CASSEGTRQPGLGYTF. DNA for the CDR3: TGTGCCAGCAGTGAGGGAACAAGACAGCCAGGACTTGGCTACACCTTC.